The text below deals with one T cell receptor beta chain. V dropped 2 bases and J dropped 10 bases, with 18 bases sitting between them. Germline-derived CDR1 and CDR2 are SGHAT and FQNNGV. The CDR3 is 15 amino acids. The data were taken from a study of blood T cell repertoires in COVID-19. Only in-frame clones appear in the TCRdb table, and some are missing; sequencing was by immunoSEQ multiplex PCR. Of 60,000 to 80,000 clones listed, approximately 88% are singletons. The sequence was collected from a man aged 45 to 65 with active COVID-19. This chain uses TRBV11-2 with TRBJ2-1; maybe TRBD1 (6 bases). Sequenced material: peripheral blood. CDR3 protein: CASSLTTGTGTEQFF. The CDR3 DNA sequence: TGTGCCAGCAGCTTAACCACAGGAACCGGGACAGAGCAGTTCTTC.